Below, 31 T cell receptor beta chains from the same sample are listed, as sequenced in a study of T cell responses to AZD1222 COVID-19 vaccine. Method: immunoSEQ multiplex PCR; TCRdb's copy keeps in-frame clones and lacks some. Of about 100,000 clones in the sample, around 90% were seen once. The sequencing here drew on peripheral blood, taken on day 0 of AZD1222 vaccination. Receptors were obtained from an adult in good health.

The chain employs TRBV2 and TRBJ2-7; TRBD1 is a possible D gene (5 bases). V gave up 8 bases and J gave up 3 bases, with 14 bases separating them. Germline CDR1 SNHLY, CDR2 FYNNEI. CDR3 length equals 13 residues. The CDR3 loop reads CASQQGYSYEQYF. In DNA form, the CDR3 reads TGTGCCAGCCAGCAGGGTTATAGCTACGAGCAGTACTTC.

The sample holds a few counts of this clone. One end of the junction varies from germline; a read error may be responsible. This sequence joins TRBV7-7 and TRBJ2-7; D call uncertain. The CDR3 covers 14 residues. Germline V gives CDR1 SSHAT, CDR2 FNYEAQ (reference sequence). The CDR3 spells CASSLALRDTVQYF. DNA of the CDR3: TGTGCTAGCAGCTTAGCACTCCGTGACACGGTGCAGTACTTC.

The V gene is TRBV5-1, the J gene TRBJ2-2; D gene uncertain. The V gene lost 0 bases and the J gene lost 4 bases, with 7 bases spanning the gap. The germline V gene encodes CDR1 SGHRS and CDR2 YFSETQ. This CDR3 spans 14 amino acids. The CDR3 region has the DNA TGCGCCAGCAGCTTGGTCGGGCCCACCGGGGAGCTGTTTTTT. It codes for CASSLVGPTGELFF.

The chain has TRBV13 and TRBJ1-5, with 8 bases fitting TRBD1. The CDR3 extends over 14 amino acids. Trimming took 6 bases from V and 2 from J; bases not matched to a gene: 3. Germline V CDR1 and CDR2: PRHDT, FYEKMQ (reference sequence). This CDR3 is CASSLGQGNQPQHF. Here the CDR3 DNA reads TGTGCCAGCAGTCTGGGACAGGGCAATCAGCCCCAGCATTTT.

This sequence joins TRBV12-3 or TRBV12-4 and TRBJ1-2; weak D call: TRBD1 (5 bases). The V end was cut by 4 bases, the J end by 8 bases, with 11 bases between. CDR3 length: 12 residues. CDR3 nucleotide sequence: TGTGCCAGCAGTTCAGGGAACCGCGGCTACACCTTC. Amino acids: CASSSGNRGYTF.

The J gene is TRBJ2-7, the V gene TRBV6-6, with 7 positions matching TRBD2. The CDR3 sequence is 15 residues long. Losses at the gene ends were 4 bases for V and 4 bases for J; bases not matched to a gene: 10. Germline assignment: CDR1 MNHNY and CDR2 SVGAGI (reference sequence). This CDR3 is CASSSHLSGGYEQYF. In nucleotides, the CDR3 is TGTGCCAGCAGTTCCCACCTTTCGGGGGGTTACGAGCAGTACTTC.

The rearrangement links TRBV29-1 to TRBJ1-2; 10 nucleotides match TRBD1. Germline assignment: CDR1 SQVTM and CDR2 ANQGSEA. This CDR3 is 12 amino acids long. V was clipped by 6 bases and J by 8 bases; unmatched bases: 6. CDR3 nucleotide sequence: TGCAGCGTCGGGACAGGGGAGGCGGGCTACACCTTC. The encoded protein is CSVGTGEAGYTF.

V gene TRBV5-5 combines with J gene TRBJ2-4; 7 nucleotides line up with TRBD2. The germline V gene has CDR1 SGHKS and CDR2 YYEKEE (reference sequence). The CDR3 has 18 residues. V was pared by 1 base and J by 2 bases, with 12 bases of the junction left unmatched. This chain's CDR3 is CASSLMSTSGITKNIQYF. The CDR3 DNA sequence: TGTGCCAGCAGCTTGATGTCGACCAGCGGGATAACCAAAAACATTCAGTACTTC.

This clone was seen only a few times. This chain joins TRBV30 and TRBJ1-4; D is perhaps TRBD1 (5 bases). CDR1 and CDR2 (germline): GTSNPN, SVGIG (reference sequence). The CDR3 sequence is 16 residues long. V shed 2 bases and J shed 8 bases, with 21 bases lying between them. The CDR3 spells CAWSPGRGEVSEKLFF. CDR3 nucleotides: TGTGCCTGGAGTCCAGGCCGGGGGGAAGTGAGCGAAAAACTGTTTTTT.

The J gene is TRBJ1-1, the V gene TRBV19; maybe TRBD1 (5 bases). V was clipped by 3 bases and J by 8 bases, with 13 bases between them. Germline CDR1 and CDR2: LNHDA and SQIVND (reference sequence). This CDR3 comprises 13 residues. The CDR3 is CASSMRQGDEAFF. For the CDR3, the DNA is TGTGCCAGTAGTATGCGGCAGGGAGACGAAGCTTTCTTT.

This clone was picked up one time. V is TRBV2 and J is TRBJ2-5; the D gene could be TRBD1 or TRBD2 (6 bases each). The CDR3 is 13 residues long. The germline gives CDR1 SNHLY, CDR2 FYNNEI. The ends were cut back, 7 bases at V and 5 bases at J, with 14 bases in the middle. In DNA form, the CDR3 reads TGTGCCAGCACTGGGGGCGGGGCGGAGACCCAGTACTTC. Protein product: CASTGGGAETQYF.

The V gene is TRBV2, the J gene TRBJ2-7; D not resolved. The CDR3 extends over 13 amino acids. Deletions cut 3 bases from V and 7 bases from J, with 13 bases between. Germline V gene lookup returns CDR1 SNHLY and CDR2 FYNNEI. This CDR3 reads CASSDQLSGEQYF. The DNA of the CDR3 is TGTGCCAGCAGTGACCAGTTAAGTGGGGAGCAGTACTTC.

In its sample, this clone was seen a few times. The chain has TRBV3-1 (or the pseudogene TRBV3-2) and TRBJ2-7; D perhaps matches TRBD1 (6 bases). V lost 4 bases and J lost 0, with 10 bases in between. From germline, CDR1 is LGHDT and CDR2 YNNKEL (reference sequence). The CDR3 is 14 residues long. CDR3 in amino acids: CASSPDRISYEQYF. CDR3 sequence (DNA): TGTGCCAGCAGCCCGGACAGAATCTCCTACGAGCAGTACTTC.

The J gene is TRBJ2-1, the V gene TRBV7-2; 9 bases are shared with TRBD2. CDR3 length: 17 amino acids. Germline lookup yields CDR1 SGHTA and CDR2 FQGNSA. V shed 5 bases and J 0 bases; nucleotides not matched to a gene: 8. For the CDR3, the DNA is TGTGCCAGCAGCCCTTGGACTAGCGTGAGCTCCTACAATGAGCAGTTCTTC. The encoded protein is CASSPWTSVSSYNEQFF. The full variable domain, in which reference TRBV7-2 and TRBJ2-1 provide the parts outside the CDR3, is GAGVSQSPSNKVTEKGKDVELRCDPISGHTALYWYRQSLGQGLEFLIYFQGNSAPDKSGLPSDRFSAERTGGSVSTLTIQRTQQEDSAVYLCASSPWTSVSSYNEQFFGPGTRLTVL.

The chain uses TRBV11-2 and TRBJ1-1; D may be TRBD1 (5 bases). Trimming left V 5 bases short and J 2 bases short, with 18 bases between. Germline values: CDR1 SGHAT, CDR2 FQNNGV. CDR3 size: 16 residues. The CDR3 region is CASSPPLGGFNTEAFF. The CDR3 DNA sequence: TGTGCCAGCAGCCCCCCCCTGGGGGGATTCAACACTGAAGCTTTCTTT. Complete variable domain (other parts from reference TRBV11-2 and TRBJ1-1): EAGVAQSPRYKIIEKRQSVAFWCNPISGHATLYWYQQILGQGPKLLIQFQNNGVVDDSQLPKDRFSAERLKGVDSTLKIQPAKLEDSAVYLCASSPPLGGFNTEAFFGQGTRLTVV.

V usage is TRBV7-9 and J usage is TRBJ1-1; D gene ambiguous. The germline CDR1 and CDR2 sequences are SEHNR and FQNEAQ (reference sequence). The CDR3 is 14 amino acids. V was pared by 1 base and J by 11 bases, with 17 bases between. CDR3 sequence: CASSLVSQNVVAFF. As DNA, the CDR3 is TGTGCCAGCAGCTTAGTCTCACAGAATGTAGTTGCTTTCTTT.

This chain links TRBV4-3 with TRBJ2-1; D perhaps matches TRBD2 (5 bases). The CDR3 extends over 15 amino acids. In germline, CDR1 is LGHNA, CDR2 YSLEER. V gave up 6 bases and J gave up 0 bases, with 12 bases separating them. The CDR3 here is CASSPRESSYNEQFF. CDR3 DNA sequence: TGCGCCAGCAGTCCCCGGGAAAGCTCCTACAATGAGCAGTTCTTC.

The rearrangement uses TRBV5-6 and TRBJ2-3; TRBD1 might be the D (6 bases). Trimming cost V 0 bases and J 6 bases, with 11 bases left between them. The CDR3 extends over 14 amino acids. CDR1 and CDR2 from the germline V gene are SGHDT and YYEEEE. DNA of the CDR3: TGTGCCAGCAGCTTGGTACAGGGATCCGATACGCAGTATTTT. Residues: CASSLVQGSDTQYF.

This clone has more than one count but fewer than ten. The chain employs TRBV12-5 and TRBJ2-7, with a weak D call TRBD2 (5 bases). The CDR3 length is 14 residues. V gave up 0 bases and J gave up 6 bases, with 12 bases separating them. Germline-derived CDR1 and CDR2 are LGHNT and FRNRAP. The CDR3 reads CASGLVGGRGEQYF. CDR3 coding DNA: TGTGCTAGTGGTTTGGTTGGAGGACGAGGCGAGCAGTACTTC.

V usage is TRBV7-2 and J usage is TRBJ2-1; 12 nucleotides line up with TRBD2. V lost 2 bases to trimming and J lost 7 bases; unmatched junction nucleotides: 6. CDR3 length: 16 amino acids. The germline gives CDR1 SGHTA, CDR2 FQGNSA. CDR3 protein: CASSLSSGRGPNEQFF. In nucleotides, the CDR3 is TGTGCCAGCAGCTTATCTAGCGGGAGGGGCCCAAATGAGCAGTTCTTC.

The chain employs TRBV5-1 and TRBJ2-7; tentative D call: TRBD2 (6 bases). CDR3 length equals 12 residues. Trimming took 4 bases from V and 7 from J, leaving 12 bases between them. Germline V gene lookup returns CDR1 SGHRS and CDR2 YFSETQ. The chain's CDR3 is CASSELRGEQYF. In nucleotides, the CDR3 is TGCGCCAGCAGCGAGTTACGGGGGGAGCAGTACTTC.

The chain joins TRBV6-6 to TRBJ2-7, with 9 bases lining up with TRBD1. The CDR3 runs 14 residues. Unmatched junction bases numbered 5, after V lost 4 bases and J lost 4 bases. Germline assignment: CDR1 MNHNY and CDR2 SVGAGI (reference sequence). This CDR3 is CASSSGTGIYEQYF. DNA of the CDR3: TGTGCCAGCAGTTCTGGGACAGGGATTTACGAGCAGTACTTC.

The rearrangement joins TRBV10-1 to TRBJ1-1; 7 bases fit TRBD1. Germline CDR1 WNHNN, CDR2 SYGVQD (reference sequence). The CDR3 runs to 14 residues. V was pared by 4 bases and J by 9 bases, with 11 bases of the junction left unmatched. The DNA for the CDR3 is TGCGCCAGCAGTGGAGTACAGGGGCCGGCACAAGCTTTCTTT. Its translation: CASSGVQGPAQAFF.

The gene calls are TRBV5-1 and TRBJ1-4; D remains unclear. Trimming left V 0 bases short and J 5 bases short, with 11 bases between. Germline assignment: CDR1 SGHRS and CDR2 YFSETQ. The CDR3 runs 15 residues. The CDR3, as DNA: TGCGCCAGCAGCTTGGCCGGCCAGGAGAATGAAAAACTGTTTTTT. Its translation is CASSLAGQENEKLFF.

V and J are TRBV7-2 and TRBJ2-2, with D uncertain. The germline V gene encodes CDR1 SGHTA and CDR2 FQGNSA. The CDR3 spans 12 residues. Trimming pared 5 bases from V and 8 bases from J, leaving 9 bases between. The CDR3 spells CASSPARGELFF. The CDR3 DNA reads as TGTGCCAGCAGCCCCGCCCGAGGGGAGCTGTTTTTT.

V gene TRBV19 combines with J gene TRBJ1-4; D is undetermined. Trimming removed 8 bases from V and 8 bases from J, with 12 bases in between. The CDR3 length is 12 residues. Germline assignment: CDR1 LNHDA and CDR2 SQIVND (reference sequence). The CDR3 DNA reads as TGTGCCAGTTCACATCCCCTAGAAAAACTGTTTTTT. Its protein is CASSHPLEKLFF.

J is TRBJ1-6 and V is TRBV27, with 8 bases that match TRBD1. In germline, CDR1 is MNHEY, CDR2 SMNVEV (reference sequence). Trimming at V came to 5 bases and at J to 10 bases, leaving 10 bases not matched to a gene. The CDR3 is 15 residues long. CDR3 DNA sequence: TGTGCCAGCAGTCCGAGGGACAGGATAGACTCACCCCTCCACTTT. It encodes CASSPRDRIDSPLHF.

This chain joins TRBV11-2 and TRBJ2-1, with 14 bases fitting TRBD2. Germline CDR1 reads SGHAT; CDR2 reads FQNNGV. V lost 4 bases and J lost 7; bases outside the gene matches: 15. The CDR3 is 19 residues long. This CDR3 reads CASSWGGTSGSRGRNEQFF. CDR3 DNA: TGTGCCAGCAGCTGGGGGGGGACTAGCGGGAGTCGAGGTCGGAATGAGCAGTTCTTC.

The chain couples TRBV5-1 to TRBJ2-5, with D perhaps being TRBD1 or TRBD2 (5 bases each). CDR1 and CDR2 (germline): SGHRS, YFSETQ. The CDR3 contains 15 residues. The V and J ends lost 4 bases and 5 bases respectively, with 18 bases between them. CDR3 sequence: CASSLTGTPEETQYF. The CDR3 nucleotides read TGCGCCAGCAGCCTGACGGGGACGCCAGAGGAGACCCAGTACTTC.

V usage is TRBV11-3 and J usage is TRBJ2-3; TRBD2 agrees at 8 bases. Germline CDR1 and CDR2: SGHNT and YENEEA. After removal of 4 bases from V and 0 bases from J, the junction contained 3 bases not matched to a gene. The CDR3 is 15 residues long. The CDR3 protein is CASSSQRGSTDTQYF. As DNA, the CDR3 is TGTGCCAGCAGCTCCCAGCGGGGGAGCACAGATACGCAGTATTTT.

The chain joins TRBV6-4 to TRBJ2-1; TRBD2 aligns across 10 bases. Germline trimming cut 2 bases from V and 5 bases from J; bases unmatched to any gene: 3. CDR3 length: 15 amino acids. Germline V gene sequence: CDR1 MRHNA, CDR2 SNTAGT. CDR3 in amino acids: CASSDRTSGNNEQFF. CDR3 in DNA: TGTGCCAGCAGTGACCGGACTAGCGGCAACAATGAGCAGTTCTTC.